This TCR beta chain was documented in a study of blood T cell repertoires in COVID-19. Study context: Acute and convalescent COVID-19 samples came from the United States, Italy and Spain.

Enrollees, about 18 to 89 years old, lived in 20 to 25 US areas. Cohort allocation depended upon clinical history that participants reported. Measured with immunoSEQ multiplex PCR; TCRdb has only the in-frame clones, and not every one. The sample contains about 270,000 clones, 91% of which appear only once. The germline V gene encodes CDR1 LNHDA and CDR2 SQIVND (reference sequence). This CDR3 region has 15 residues. The junction had 3 bases not matched to a gene; V was cut back by 2 bases and J by 1 base. The source material was PBMCs or T cells enriched from blood (not recorded which). The source of this sequence is a man between 40 and 49 years old who had been exposed to COVID-19. This rearrangement joins TRBV19 to TRBJ1-1; 8 nucleotides line up with TRBD1. CDR3 residues: CASSIRTGTNTEAFF. Here the CDR3 DNA reads TGTGCCAGTAGTATACGGACAGGGACGAACACTGAAGCTTTCTTT.